This T cell receptor (beta chain) was profiled in a study of tumor-infiltrating lymphocytes in oesophageal squamous cell carcinoma. Looked up from germline, CDR1 is SGHRS and CDR2 is YFSETQ. The CDR3 region is 17 residues in length, termini included. TCRdb itself ran the PCR reads through MiXCR, one entry per CDR3 protein. The profile shows tens of thousands of distinct CDR3 sequences, 30% to 35% of them singletons. A note on this clonotype: The CDR3 carries no conserved terminal phenylalanine or tryptophan, so it likely arises from a read error. The limits of the CDR3 on the DNA are not certain, so only TCRdb's listed CDR3 is given.

The V gene is TRBV5-1, the J gene TRBJ2-7; the table's D call of TRBD1 was not tested on the DNA. Sequenced input: esophageal tumor tissue. This sequence originates from a female donor with esophageal squamous cell carcinoma. CDR3 sequence reads: CASILSGDRDYEQYFGS.